The 25 T cell receptor beta chains given below trace back to one sample, sequenced in a study of blood T cells in healthy people across ages. A sample-barcoded 5' primer and a J-beta primer mix were used in a second PCR of about 6 to 12 cycles. A single record per CDR3 protein comes from TCRdb applying MiXCR to the 5' RACE reads. The data show approximately 850,000 distinct CDR3 sequences, approximately 48% seen once. Sequenced: blood. The receptors were gathered from a man between 60 and 75 years old in good health.

J is TRBJ2-4 and V is TRBV27; 7 bases are shared with TRBD1. The CDR3 is 14 residues long. Germline CDR1 MNHEY, CDR2 SMNVEV (reference sequence). V gave up 5 bases and J gave up 6 bases; unmatched junction bases: 7. The CDR3 region has the DNA TGTGCCAGCAGTCCGGGGACAGTTGGAAACATTCAGTACTTC. Amino acids: CASSPGTVGNIQYF.

This clonotype was seen a handful of times. The rearrangement uses TRBV12-3 or TRBV12-4 and TRBJ2-2; a weak D match, TRBD2 (7 bases). Trimming took off 6 bases at V and 6 bases at J, with 14 bases between the two ends. CDR3 length: 14 residues. CDR3 region: CASRKRGGAGELFF. CDR3 sequence (DNA): TGTGCCAGCAGAAAGAGGGGGGGGGCCGGGGAGCTGTTTTTT.

In its sample, this clonotype was seen a few times. V gene TRBV4-1 combines with J gene TRBJ2-1; possible D gene TRBD2, 6 bases. Trimming left V 1 base short and J 5 bases short, with 15 bases between. The CDR3 runs 16 residues. Germline V gene data show CDR1 as MGHRA and CDR2 as YSYEKL. For the CDR3, the DNA is TGCGCCAGCAGCCAAGCTCCGGGAGAGAAAAACAATGAGCAGTTCTTC. Its translation is CASSQAPGEKNNEQFF.

This clonotype was seen only once. This sequence joins TRBV7-2 and TRBJ1-1; no clear D. The CDR3 covers 14 residues. Trimming took off 2 bases at V and 3 bases at J, with 10 bases between the two ends. CDR1 is SGHTA, CDR2 FQGNSA, per germline. CDR3 protein: CASSLSQSYTEAFF. CDR3 coding DNA: TGTGCCAGCAGCTTATCACAGAGCTACACTGAAGCTTTCTTT.

As for this clonotype: This CDR3 is missing its conserved last phenylalanine or tryptophan, likely due to a read error. J is TRBJ2-1 and V is TRBV4-3, with 8 bases aligning to TRBD1. Germline CDR1 and CDR2: LGHNA and YSLEER. Trimming cost V 3 bases and J 3 bases; bases outside gene matches: 4. The CDR3 has 15 residues. CDR3 nucleotide sequence: TGCGCCAGCAGCCAGGACAGGGCCCTCTACAATGAGCAGTTCTCC. Its protein is CASSQDRALYNEQFS.

V is TRBV7-2 and J is TRBJ2-7; D remains unclear. V lost 1 base and J 10 bases, leaving 17 bases between the germline ends. CDR1 SGHTA and CDR2 FQGNSA come from the germline V gene. CDR3 length: 14 residues. The CDR3 bases are TGTGCCAGCAGCTTAGAGGTCTCCCTGGACGCCCAGTACTTC. It specifies CASSLEVSLDAQYF. The full variable domain, rest sourced from reference TRBV7-2 and TRBJ2-7, is GAGVSQSPSNKVTEKGKDVELRCDPISGHTALYWYRQSLGQGLEFLIYFQGNSAPDKSGLPSDRFSAERTGGSVSTLTIQRTQQEDSAVYLCASSLEVSLDAQYFGPGTRLTVT.

The chain carries TRBV30 and TRBJ2-3, with D maybe TRBD1 (6 bases). CDR1 is GTSNPN, CDR2 SVGIG, per germline (reference sequence). The CDR3 contains 15 residues. V was cut by 3 bases and J by 2 bases, with 15 bases left in between. The CDR3 coding sequence is TGTGCCTGGAGGCCGTTGCAGGGGACCACAGATACGCAGTATTTT. Translation: CAWRPLQGTTDTQYF.

This clonotype was counted between two and nine times. The chain recombines TRBV4-3 with TRBJ2-5; D is perhaps TRBD2 (6 bases). CDR3 size: 14 residues. In germline, CDR1 is LGHNA, CDR2 YSLEER. V was cut by 6 bases and J by 4 bases, with 15 bases left in between. As DNA, the CDR3 is TGCGCCAGCAGTCCCGGGGTAGCGGCAGAGACCCAGTACTTC. Translation gives CASSPGVAAETQYF.

The V gene is TRBV12-3 or TRBV12-4, the J gene TRBJ2-1; TRBD2 agrees at 7 bases. V lost 8 bases and J lost 10; bases outside the gene matches: 2. The CDR3 is made up of 10 amino acids. The CDR3 DNA follows: TGTGCCAGCGGGAGGGTCGAGCAGTTCTTC. Translating gives CASGRVEQFF.

This clonotype has only one observation. The genes are TRBV3-1 and TRBJ1-1, with D unresolved. V gave up 1 base and J gave up 7 bases, with 7 bases separating them. The germline CDR1 and CDR2 sequences are LGHDT and YNNKEL (reference sequence). The CDR3 runs 12 residues. The DNA for the CDR3 is TGTGCCAGCAGCCAAGGACTCGATGAAGCTTTCTTT. Translating it yields CASSQGLDEAFF.

The chain uses TRBV6-2 or TRBV6-3 and TRBJ1-5; TRBD1 might be the D (5 bases). The V end lost 0 bases, the J end lost 4 bases, and 19 bases lay between the germline ends. The V gene's germline CDR1 is MNHEY and CDR2 SVGEGT. The CDR3 spans 18 residues. Written as DNA, the CDR3 is TGTGCCAGCAGTTACTCGTTCTTCCGGCGGGGGATAAATCAGCCCCAGCATTTT. It encodes CASSYSFFRRGINQPQHF.

The rearrangement links TRBV12-3 or TRBV12-4 to TRBJ2-7; TRBD1 agrees at 9 bases. This CDR3 has 14 residues. J gave up 4 bases and V 4 bases, and 5 bases lay outside the gene matches. The CDR3 DNA reads TGTGCCAGCAGTTGGGGACAGGGAGGGTACGAGCAGTACTTC. It is translated as CASSWGQGGYEQYF.

This clonotype was detected only a few times. The junction differs from germline at one of its ends, possibly a read error. V and J are TRBV12-3 or TRBV12-4 and TRBJ2-7; 8 bases match TRBD1. The CDR3 runs 15 residues. CDR3 protein: CASSFRDRPSSEQYF. The CDR3 bases are TGTGCCAGCAGTTTTCGGGACAGGCCCTCCTCCGAGCAGTACTTC.

This clonotype occurred a few times. The rearrangement links TRBV13 to TRBJ1-2; the match to TRBD1 covers 9 bases. CDR1 and CDR2 (germline): PRHDT, FYEKMQ (reference sequence). The CDR3 runs 14 residues. The ends lost 0 bases at V and 8 bases at J; junction bases unmatched: 4. CDR3 nucleotides: TGTGCCAGCAGCTTAGGACAGGGGGCTGAAGGCTACACCTTC. Protein product: CASSLGQGAEGYTF.

The rearrangement links TRBV7-9 to TRBJ1-1; no clear D. The V gene lost 1 base and the J gene lost 0 bases, with 9 bases spanning the gap. The CDR3 has 15 residues. Germline V lookup: CDR1 SEHNR, CDR2 FQNEAQ (reference sequence). CDR3: CASSLEGWMNTEAFF. The CDR3 nucleotides are TGTGCCAGCAGCTTAGAGGGCTGGATGAACACTGAAGCTTTCTTT.

The chain carries TRBV20-1 and TRBJ2-5; no firm D call. This CDR3 is built from 13 residues. Trimming took off 2 bases at V and 4 bases at J, with 11 bases between the two ends. CDR1 DFQATT and CDR2 SNEGSKA come from the germline V gene (reference sequence). The CDR3 nucleotides read TGCAGTGCTAGATCTGGGGTTCCAGAGACCCAGTACTTC. This codes for CSARSGVPETQYF.

This chain connects TRBV6-2 or TRBV6-3 to TRBJ2-7, with D maybe TRBD1 (7 bases). With 9 bases removed from V and 5 bases from J, the gap between germline ends came to 11 bases. Germline V gene lookup returns CDR1 MNHEY and CDR2 SVGEGT. This CDR3 has 11 residues. The CDR3 is CARSGGNEQYF. Written as DNA, the CDR3 is TGTGCCAGATCAGGGGGGAACGAGCAGTACTTC.

The chain is built from TRBV27 and TRBJ1-6, with TRBD1 matching over 9 bases. Trimming cost V 4 bases and J 9 bases; bases outside gene matches: 7. Per the germline V gene, CDR1 is MNHEY and CDR2 is SMNVEV (reference sequence). There are 15 residues in the CDR3. This chain's CDR3 is CASSSGTGLGSPLHF. DNA of the CDR3: TGTGCCAGCAGTTCGGGGACAGGGCTGGGTTCACCCCTCCACTTT.

V is TRBV12-5 and J is TRBJ2-1; TRBD1 aligns across 8 bases. The J call may not be correct, given that the DNA end is closer to TRBJ2-7. The CDR3 has 14 amino acids. Germline CDR1 reads LGHNT; CDR2 reads FRNRAP. The CDR3 protein is CASVPGGVYNEQYF. Written as DNA, the CDR3 is TGTGCTAGTGTCCCAGGGGGCGTCTACAATGAGCAGTACTTC.

J is TRBJ1-5 and V is TRBV28; TRBD1 aligns across 9 bases. Losses at the gene ends were 7 bases for V and 5 bases for J; bases not matched to a gene: 6. CDR3 length: 14 amino acids. The germline V gene encodes CDR1 MDHEN and CDR2 SYDVKM. CDR3 loop: CASIPGQGYQPQHF. As DNA, the CDR3 is TGTGCCAGCATCCCGGGACAGGGCTATCAGCCCCAGCATTTT.

Remarks on this clonotype: Just one base apart from a much larger clone, this may be a read error. The chain couples TRBV20-1 to TRBJ2-3; the match to TRBD2 covers 11 bases. With V trimmed by 6 bases and J by 4 bases, 9 bases remained unmatched. Germline loops: CDR1 DFQATT, CDR2 SNEGSKA (reference sequence). CDR3 length: 15 residues. DNA of the CDR3: TGCAGTGCCAGAACTAGCGGGGGTCGCGCAGATACGCAGTATTTT. The encoded protein is CSARTSGGRADTQYF.

In nucleotides, the CDR3 is TGCAGCGTTGGAACTAGCGGGGGGGCAACAGATACGCAGTATTTT. Protein sequence: CSVGTSGGATDTQYF. This chain links TRBV29-1 with TRBJ2-3; TRBD2 matches 13 bases. The CDR3 is made up of 15 amino acids. V shed 4 bases and J 3 bases; nucleotides not matched to a gene: 4. Germline assignment: CDR1 SQVTM and CDR2 ANQGSEA.

The chain carries TRBV29-1 and TRBJ2-7, with TRBD1 identical over 7 bases. Germline assignment: CDR1 SQVTM and CDR2 ANQGSEA. Trimming removed 6 bases from V and 2 bases from J; junction bases left unmatched: 4. The CDR3 extends over 12 amino acids. The CDR3 is CSVGQATYEQYF. The CDR3 DNA reads as TGCAGCGTAGGACAGGCTACCTACGAGCAGTACTTC.

This sequence joins TRBV7-9 and TRBJ2-7, with D hard to call. The CDR3 totals 15 residues. The V and J ends lost 4 bases and 0 bases respectively, with 13 bases between them. The germline CDR1 and CDR2 sequences are SEHNR and FQNEAQ (reference sequence). This CDR3 reads CASSSLTFSSYEQYF. CDR3 DNA: TGTGCCAGCAGCTCTCTCACCTTTAGCTCCTACGAGCAGTACTTC.

This clonotype was detected only a few times. The chain employs TRBV11-2 and TRBJ2-5; perhaps TRBD2 as D (6 bases). This CDR3 has 15 amino acids. Trimming removed 4 bases at V and 4 bases at J, with 16 bases between. CDR1 and CDR2 from the germline V gene are SGHAT and FQNNGV. In DNA, the CDR3 is TGTGCCAGCAGCTCCTACCCGGTCGGGGGAGAGACCCAGTACTTC. Translated: CASSSYPVGGETQYF. The full variable domain, with the rest looked up from reference TRBV11-2 and TRBJ2-5, is EAGVAQSPRYKIIEKRQSVAFWCNPISGHATLYWYQQILGQGPKLLIQFQNNGVVDDSQLPKDRFSAERLKGVDSTLKIQPAKLEDSAVYLCASSSYPVGGETQYFGPGTRLLVL.